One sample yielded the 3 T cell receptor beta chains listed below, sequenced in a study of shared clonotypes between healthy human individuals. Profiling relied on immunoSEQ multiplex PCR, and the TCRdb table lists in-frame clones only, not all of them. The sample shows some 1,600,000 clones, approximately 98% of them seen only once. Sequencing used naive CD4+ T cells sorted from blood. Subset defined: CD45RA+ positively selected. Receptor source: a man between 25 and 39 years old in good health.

The CDR3 loop reads CASGESVGTQYF. The CDR3 DNA follows: TGTGCCAGCGGGGAGTCCGTGGGGACCCAGTACTTC. This chain connects TRBV25-1 to TRBJ2-5, with D perhaps matching TRBD2 (5 bases). Trimming shortened V by 8 bases and J by 7 bases, and 14 bases separated the two germline ends. The CDR3 extends over 12 amino acids. Germline CDR1 reads MGHDK; CDR2 reads SYGVNS.

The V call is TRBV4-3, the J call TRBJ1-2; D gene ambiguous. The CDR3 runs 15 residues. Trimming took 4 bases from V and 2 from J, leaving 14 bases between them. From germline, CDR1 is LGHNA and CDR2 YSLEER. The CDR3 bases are TGCGCCAGCAGCCCATTATACGGTTTGAACTATGGCTACACCTTC. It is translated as CASSPLYGLNYGYTF.

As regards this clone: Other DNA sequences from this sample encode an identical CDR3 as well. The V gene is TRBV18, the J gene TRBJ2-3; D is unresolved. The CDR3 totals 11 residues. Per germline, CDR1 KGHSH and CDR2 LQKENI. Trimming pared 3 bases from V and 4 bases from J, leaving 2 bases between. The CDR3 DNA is TGTGCCAGCTCACCGGCAGATACGCAGTATTTT. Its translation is CASSPADTQYF.